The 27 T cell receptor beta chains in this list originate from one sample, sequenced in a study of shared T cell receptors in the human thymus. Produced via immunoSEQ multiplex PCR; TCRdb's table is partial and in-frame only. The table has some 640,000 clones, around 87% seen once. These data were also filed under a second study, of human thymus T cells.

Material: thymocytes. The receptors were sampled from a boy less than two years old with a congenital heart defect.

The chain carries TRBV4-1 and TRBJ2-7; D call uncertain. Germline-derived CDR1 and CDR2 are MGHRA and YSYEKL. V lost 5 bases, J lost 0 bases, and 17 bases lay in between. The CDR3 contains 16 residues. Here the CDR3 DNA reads TGCGCCAGCAGCTCCGGGTCTTTGGTGAGCTCCTACGAGCAGTACTTC. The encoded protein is CASSSGSLVSSYEQYF.

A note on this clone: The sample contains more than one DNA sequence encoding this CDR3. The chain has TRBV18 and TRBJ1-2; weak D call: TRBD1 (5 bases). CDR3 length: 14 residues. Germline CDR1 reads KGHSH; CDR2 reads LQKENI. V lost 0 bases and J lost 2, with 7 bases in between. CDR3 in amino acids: CASSPPRGNYGYTF. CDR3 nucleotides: TGTGCCAGCTCACCACCGCGGGGGAACTATGGCTACACCTTC.

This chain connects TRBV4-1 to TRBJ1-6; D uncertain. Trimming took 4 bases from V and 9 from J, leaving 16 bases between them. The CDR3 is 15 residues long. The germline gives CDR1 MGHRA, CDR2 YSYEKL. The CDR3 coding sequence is TGCGCCAGCAGCCCACCCGTGGACTCGACTTCACCCCTCCACTTT. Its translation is CASSPPVDSTSPLHF.

The CDR3 sequence: CASSSIGDQPQHF. The DNA of the CDR3 is TGTGCCAGCAGTTCGATCGGGGATCAGCCCCAGCATTTT. V usage is TRBV27 and J usage is TRBJ1-5; D is ambiguous. Trimming pared 4 bases from V and 5 bases from J, leaving 9 bases between. Germline values: CDR1 MNHEY, CDR2 SMNVEV (reference sequence). CDR3 size: 13 residues.

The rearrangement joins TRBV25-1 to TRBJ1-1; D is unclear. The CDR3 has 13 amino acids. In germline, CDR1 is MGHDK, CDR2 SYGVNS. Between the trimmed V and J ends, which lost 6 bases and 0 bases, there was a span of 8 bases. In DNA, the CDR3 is TGTGCCAGCAGGGTACAGATGAACACTGAAGCTTTCTTT. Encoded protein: CASRVQMNTEAFF.

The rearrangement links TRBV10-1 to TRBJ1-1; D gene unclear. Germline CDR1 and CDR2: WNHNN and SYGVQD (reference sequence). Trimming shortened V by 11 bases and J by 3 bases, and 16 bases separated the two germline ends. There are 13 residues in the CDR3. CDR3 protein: CAGGRGGDTEAFF. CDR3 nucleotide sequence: TGCGCCGGAGGTAGAGGAGGCGACACTGAAGCTTTCTTT.

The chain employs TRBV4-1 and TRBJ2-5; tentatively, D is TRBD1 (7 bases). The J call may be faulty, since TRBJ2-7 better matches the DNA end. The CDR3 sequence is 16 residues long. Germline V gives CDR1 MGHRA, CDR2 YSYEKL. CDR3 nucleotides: TGCGCCAGCAGCCCCCAGGGGGAGGAAGGTTCCTACGAGCAGTACTTC. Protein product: CASSPQGEEGSYEQYF.

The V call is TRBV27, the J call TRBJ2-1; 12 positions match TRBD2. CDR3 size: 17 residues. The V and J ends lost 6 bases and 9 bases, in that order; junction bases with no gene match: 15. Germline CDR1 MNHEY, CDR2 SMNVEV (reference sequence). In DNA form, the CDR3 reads TGTGCCAGCAGACAGGGCGCCCTAGCGGGAGGGTTTGCTGAGCAGTTCTTC. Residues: CASRQGALAGGFAEQFF.

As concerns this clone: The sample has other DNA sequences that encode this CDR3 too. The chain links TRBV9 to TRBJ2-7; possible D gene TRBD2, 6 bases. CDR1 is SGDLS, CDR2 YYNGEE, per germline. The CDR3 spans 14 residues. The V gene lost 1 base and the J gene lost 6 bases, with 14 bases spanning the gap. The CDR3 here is CASSVLAGSREQYF. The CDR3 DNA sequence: TGTGCCAGCAGCGTACTGGCGGGGTCTCGCGAGCAGTACTTC.

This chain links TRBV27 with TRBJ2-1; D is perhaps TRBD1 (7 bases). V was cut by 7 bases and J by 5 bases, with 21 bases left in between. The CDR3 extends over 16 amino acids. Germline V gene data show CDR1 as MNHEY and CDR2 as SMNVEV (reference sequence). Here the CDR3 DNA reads TGTGCCAGCAAAGATATGAGGGGGGACAGTCACAATGAGCAGTTCTTC. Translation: CASKDMRGDSHNEQFF.

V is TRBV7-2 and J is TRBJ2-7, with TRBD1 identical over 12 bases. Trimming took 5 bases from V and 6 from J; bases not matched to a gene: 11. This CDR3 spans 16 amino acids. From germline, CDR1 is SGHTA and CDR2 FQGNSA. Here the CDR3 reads CASSPGQGAQWAEQYF. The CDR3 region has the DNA TGTGCCAGCAGCCCGGGACAGGGGGCGCAGTGGGCCGAGCAGTACTTC.

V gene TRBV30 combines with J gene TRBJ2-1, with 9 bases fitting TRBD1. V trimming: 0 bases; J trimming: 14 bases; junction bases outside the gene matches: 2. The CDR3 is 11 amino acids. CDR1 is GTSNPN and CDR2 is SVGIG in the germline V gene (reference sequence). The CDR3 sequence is CAWSVRQGEFF. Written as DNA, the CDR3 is TGTGCCTGGAGTGTACGACAGGGGGAGTTCTTC.

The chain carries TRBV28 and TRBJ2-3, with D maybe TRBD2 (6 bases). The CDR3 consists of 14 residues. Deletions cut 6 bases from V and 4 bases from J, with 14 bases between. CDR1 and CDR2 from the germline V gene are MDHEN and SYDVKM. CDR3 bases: TGTGCCAGCAGGGAGCGGGCGGGGCCAGATACGCAGTATTTT. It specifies CASRERAGPDTQYF.

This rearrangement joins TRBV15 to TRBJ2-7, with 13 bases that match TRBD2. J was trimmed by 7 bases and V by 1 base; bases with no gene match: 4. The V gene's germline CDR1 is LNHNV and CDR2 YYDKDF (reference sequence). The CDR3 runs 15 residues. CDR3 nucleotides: TGTGCCACCAGCAGAGTTACTAGCGGGAGGGGTGAGCAGTACTTC. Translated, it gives CATSRVTSGRGEQYF.

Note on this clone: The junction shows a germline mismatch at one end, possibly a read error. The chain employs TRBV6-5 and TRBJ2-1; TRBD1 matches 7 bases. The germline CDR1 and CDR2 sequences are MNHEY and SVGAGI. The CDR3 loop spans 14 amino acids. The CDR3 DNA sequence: TGTGCCAGCAGTTACTCCGGACAGGCCTGTGAGCGGTTCTTC. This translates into CASSYSGQACERFF.

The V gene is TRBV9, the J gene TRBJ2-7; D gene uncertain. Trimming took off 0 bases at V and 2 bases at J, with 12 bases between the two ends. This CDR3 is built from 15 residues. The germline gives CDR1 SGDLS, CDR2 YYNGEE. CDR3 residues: CASSVEWSSTYEQYF. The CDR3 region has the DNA TGTGCCAGCAGCGTAGAATGGTCGAGCACCTACGAGCAGTACTTC.

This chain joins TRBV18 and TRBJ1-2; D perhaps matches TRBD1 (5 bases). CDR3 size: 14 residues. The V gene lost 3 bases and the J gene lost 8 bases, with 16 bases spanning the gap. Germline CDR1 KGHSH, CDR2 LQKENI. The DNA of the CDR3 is TGTGCCAGCTCACCGGGGGGACGGCCAGGGGGCTACACCTTC. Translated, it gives CASSPGGRPGGYTF.

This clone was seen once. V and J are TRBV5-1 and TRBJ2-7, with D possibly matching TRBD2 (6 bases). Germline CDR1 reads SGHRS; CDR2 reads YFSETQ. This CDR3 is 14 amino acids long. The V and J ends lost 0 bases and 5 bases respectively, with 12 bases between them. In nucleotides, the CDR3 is TGCGCCAGCAGCTTGGTAGGGGAGGAGGACGAGCAGTACTTC. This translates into CASSLVGEEDEQYF.

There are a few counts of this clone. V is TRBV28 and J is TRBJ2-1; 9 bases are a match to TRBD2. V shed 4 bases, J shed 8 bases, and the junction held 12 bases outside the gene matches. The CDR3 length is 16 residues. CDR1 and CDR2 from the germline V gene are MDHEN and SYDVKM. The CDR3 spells CASSSLRLAGNDEQFF. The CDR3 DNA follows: TGTGCCAGCAGTTCCCTTAGGCTAGCGGGAAATGATGAGCAGTTCTTC. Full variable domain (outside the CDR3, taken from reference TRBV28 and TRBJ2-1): DVKVTQSSRYLVKRTGEKVFLECVQDMDHENMFWYRQDPGLGLRLIYFSYDVKMKEKGDIPEGYSVSREKKERFSLILESASTNQTSMYLCASSSLRLAGNDEQFFGPGTRLTVL.

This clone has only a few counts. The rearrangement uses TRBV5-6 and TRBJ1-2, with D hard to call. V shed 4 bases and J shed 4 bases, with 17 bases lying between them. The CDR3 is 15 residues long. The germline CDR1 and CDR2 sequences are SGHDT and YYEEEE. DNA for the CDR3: TGTGCCAGCAGCCTGGATCGGTACCGTGTCTATGGCTACACCTTC. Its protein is CASSLDRYRVYGYTF.

The CDR3 DNA is TGTGCCAGCAGCACCGGACTAGCAAGCACAGATACGCAGTATTTT. Amino acid sequence: CASSTGLASTDTQYF. The chain couples TRBV13 to TRBJ2-3; TRBD2 matches at 8 bases. The ends lost 5 bases at V and 0 bases at J; junction bases unmatched: 4. Germline V gives CDR1 PRHDT, CDR2 FYEKMQ (reference sequence). The CDR3 contains 15 residues.

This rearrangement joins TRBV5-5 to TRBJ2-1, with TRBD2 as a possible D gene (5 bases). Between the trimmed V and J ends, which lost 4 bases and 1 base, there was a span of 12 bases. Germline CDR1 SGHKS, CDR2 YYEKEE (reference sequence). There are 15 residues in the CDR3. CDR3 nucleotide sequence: TGTGCCAGCAGCGGGCGGGTGCGGTCCTACAATGAGCAGTTCTTC. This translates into CASSGRVRSYNEQFF.

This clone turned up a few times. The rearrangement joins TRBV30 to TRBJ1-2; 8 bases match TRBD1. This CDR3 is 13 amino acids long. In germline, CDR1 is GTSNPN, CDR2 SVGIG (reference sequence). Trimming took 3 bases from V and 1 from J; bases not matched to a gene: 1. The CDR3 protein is CAWRDRDNYGYTF. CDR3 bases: TGTGCCTGGAGGGACAGGGATAACTATGGCTACACCTTC.

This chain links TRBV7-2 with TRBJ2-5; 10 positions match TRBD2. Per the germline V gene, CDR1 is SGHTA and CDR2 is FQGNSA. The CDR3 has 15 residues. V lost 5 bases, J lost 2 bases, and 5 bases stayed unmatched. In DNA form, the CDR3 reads TGTGCCAGCAGCCCGGGACTAGCGCGTCAAGAGACCCAGTACTTC. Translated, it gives CASSPGLARQETQYF.

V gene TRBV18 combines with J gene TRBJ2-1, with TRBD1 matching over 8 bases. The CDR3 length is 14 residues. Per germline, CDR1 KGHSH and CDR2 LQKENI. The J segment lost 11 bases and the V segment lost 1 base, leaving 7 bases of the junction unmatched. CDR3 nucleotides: TGTGCCAGCTCACCACGGGACAGGCAGTCCAAGCAGTTCTTC. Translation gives CASSPRDRQSKQFF.

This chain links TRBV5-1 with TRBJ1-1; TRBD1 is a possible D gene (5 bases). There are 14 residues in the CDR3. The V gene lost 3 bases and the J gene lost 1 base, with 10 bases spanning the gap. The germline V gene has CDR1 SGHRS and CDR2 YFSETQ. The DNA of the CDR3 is TGCGCCAGCAGCTGGATAACAGGGAACACTGAAGCTTTCTTT. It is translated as CASSWITGNTEAFF.

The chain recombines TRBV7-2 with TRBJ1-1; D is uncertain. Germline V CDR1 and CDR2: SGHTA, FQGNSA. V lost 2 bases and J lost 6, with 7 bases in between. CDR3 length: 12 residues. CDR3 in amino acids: CASSLNRAEAFF. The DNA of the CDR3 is TGTGCCAGCAGCTTAAACCGCGCTGAAGCTTTCTTT.